These T cell receptor beta chains were read from a single sample in a study of OX40 agonist ivuxolimab in advanced cancers. Only in-frame clones appear in the TCRdb table, and some are missing; sequencing was by immunoSEQ multiplex PCR. The profile shows around 16,000 clones, approximately 78% of them singletons. The sequenced sample was CD4+ or CD8+ T cells sorted from blood, obtained in a trial of the OX40 agonist ivuxolimab. Receptor source: an adult with an advanced solid tumor such as melanoma, head and neck, liver or kidney cancer. CDR3s include the opening cysteine and the closing phenylalanine or tryptophan. Each record gives: clone size, V gene, D gene, J gene, CDR3 protein, CDR3 DNA. The D gene is left open where the match is weak. Size is stated for part of the rows, as once, few or many counts, or as a class when the clone is expanded.

abundance: NA
v_gene: TRBV7-8
d_gene: NA
j_gene: TRBJ2-7
CDR3aa: CASSLGVRETGYEQYF
CDR3nt: TGTGCCAGCAGCTTAGGGGTTAGGGAAACAGGCTACGAGCAGTACTTC

abundance: NA
v_gene: TRBV7-4
d_gene: NA
j_gene: TRBJ1-2
CDR3aa: CASTAGDYGYTF
CDR3nt: TGTGCCAGCACAGCAGGGGACTATGGCTACACCTTC

abundance: NA
v_gene: TRBV11-2
d_gene: NA
j_gene: TRBJ2-7
CDR3aa: CASSLAGNRHEQYF
CDR3nt: TGTGCCAGCAGCTTAGCGGGGAATAGGCACGAGCAGTACTTC

abundance: NA
v_gene: TRBV19
d_gene: TRBD1
j_gene: TRBJ2-7
CDR3aa: CASSMGQVYEQYF
CDR3nt: TGTGCCAGTAGTATGGGACAGGTGTACGAGCAGTACTTC

abundance: NA
v_gene: TRBV6-5
d_gene: NA
j_gene: TRBJ2-7
CDR3aa: CASSYDGGREQYF
CDR3nt: TGTGCCAGCAGTTACGACGGAGGAAGGGAGCAGTACTTC

abundance: NA
v_gene: TRBV28
d_gene: NA
j_gene: TRBJ2-1
CDR3aa: CASKGRPGNEQFF
CDR3nt: TGTGCCAGCAAAGGGCGCCCTGGCAATGAGCAGTTCTTC

abundance: once
v_gene: TRBV6-4
d_gene: TRBD2
j_gene: TRBJ2-2
CDR3aa: CASSDLAGANTGELFF
CDR3nt: TGTGCCAGCAGTGACTTGGCGGGGGCGAACACCGGGGAGCTGTTTTTT

abundance: NA
v_gene: TRBV5-6
d_gene: TRBD1
j_gene: TRBJ2-1
CDR3aa: CASKETGTVTNEQFF
CDR3nt: TGTGCCAGTAAGGAAACCGGGACAGTGACCAATGAGCAGTTCTTC

abundance: NA
v_gene: TRBV7-3
d_gene: NA
j_gene: TRBJ2-7
CDR3aa: CASSLTLVQDYEQYF
CDR3nt: TGTGCCAGCAGCTTAACGTTAGTACAAGACTACGAGCAGTACTTC

abundance: NA
v_gene: TRBV27
d_gene: NA
j_gene: TRBJ2-3
CDR3aa: CASSFQSPGPYTDTQYF
CDR3nt: TGTGCCAGCAGTTTCCAAAGCCCCGGGCCATACACAGATACGCAGTATTTT

abundance: NA
v_gene: TRBV28
d_gene: NA
j_gene: TRBJ2-2
CDR3aa: CASSLDTGELFF
CDR3nt: TGTGCCAGCAGTTTGGACACCGGGGAGCTGTTTTTT

abundance: NA
v_gene: TRBV27
d_gene: TRBD2
j_gene: TRBJ2-1
CDR3aa: CASSLILAGGPHDEQFF
CDR3nt: TGTGCCAGCAGTTTAATACTAGCGGGAGGGCCCCACGATGAGCAGTTCTTC

abundance: few
v_gene: TRBV5-8
d_gene: NA
j_gene: TRBJ2-3
CDR3aa: CASSLSQGRADTQYF
CDR3nt: TGTGCCAGCAGCTTGTCGCAGGGCCGGGCAGATACGCAGTATTTT

abundance: NA
v_gene: TRBV19
d_gene: NA
j_gene: TRBJ1-4
CDR3aa: CASRDSGEKLFF
CDR3nt: TGTGCCAGTAGGGATTCAGGTGAAAAACTGTTTTTT

abundance: NA
v_gene: TRBV30
d_gene: NA
j_gene: TRBJ2-7
CDR3aa: CAWSRGEQYF
CDR3nt: TGTGCCTGGAGTAGGGGCGAGCAGTACTTC

abundance: few
v_gene: TRBV7-3
d_gene: NA
j_gene: TRBJ1-2
CDR3aa: CASSLTKGGYTF
CDR3nt: TGTGCCAGCAGCTTAACGAAAGGAGGCTACACCTTC

abundance: NA
v_gene: TRBV30
d_gene: NA
j_gene: TRBJ2-7
CDR3aa: CAWSTQREQYF
CDR3nt: TGTGCCTGGAGTACCCAGAGGGAGCAGTACTTC

abundance: NA
v_gene: TRBV7-2
d_gene: NA
j_gene: TRBJ1-3
CDR3aa: CASSRLEGAGNTIYF
CDR3nt: TGTGCCAGCAGCCGATTAGAGGGGGCTGGAAACACCATATATTTT

abundance: few
v_gene: TRBV5-6
d_gene: NA
j_gene: TRBJ2-7
CDR3aa: CASSLLGSREQYF
CDR3nt: TGTGCCAGCAGCTTGTTGGGGAGTCGCGAGCAGTACTTC

abundance: NA
v_gene: TRBV19
d_gene: NA
j_gene: TRBJ1-1
CDR3aa: CASSIGLQADAFF
CDR3nt: TGTGCCAGTAGTATAGGACTTCAGGCCGATGCTTTCTTT

abundance: few
v_gene: TRBV6-1
d_gene: TRBD1
j_gene: TRBJ2-7
CDR3aa: CASSENDRGEQYF
CDR3nt: TGTGCCAGCAGTGAAAATGACAGGGGCGAGCAGTACTTC

abundance: once
v_gene: TRBV5-1
d_gene: NA
j_gene: TRBJ2-7
CDR3aa: CASSLHRDLSYEQYF
CDR3nt: TGCGCCAGCAGCTTGCACAGGGACCTTTCCTACGAGCAGTACTTC

abundance: NA
v_gene: TRBV5-1
d_gene: NA
j_gene: TRBJ1-1
CDR3aa: CASSFGVEAFF
CDR3nt: TGCGCCAGCAGCTTCGGCGTTGAAGCTTTCTTT